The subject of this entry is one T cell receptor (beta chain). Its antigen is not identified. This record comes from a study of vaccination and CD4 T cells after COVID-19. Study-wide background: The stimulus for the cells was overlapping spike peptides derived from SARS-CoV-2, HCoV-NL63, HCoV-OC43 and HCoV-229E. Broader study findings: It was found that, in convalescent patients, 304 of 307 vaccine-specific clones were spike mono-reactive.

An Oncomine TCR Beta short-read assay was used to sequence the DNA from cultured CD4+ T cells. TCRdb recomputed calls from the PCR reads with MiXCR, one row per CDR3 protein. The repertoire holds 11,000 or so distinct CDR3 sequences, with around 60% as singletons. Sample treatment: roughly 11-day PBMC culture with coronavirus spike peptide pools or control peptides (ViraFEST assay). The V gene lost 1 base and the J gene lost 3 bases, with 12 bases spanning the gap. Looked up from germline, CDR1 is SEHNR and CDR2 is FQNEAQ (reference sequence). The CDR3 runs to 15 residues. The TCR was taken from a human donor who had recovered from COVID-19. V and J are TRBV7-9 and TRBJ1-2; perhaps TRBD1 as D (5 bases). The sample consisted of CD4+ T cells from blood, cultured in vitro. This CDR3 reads CASSLGTRVYYGYTF. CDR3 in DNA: TGTGCCAGCAGCTTAGGGACCAGGGTTTACTATGGCTACACCTTC.